Detailed here is one T cell receptor beta chain. Per the original methods: The assay estimated nucleated cells by amplifying reference gene primers. The data were produced by immunoSEQ multiplex PCR, yet TCRdb's version contains in-frame clones alone and is incomplete. V and J calls and clone size are those listed in that table; D and trimming were worked out from the DNA. The sample holds roughly 61,000 clones, about 73% seen once. The germline V gene has CDR1 SGHAT and CDR2 FQNNGV. This CDR3 contains 14 residues. V lost 5 bases and J lost 2, with 12 bases in between. These data belong to a study of blood T cell repertoires in COVID-19. Study at large: Acute-phase and convalescent COVID-19 samples originated in the United States, Italy and Spain. PBMCs, B-cell-depleted T cells, or T cells provided the cDNA or gDNA that made up the material.

The J gene is TRBJ1-2, the V gene TRBV11-2; TRBD1 is a possible D gene (6 bases). The material sequenced was peripheral blood. This sequence originates from a woman between 65 and 79 years old with acute or convalescent COVID-19. CDR3 coding DNA: TGTGCCAGCAGCCCAAAAACAGGGAACTATGGCTACACCTTC. As protein: CASSPKTGNYGYTF. The complete variable domain, with remaining parts taken from reference TRBV11-2 and TRBJ1-2, reads EAGVAQSPRYKIIEKRQSVAFWCNPISGHATLYWYQQILGQGPKLLIQFQNNGVVDDSQLPKDRFSAERLKGVDSTLKIQPAKLEDSAVYLCASSPKTGNYGYTFGSGTRLTVV.